The present T cell receptor beta chain was sequenced within a study of cytomegalovirus exposure and HLA in healthy donors. Study observations and caveats: The study put 150 to 200 TCR beta chains on its list as cytomegalovirus-associated. While the bulk of TCR sequences proved rare, some public TCRs turned up in many donors. A link between a missense DCLRE1C variant and TCR beta V- and J-gene trimming emerged from a later analysis. TCR beta V segments were, for the most part, productive about 87% or about 30% of the time in an earlier analysis.

About this clone itself: Its antigen is unidentified. The germline gene is not matched at one end of the junction; a read error may be the cause.

The CDR3 is made up of 18 amino acids. Germline V gene lookup returns CDR1 MGHRA and CDR2 YSYEKL. 13 Jbeta primers and 60 Vbeta primers were used for the PCR. Assay used: immunoSEQ multiplex PCR; TCRdb lists only in-frame clones, some missing. Listed are under 130,000 clones; about 3% falls within the top ten. Input material: PBMCs. The V gene is TRBV4-1, the J gene TRBJ1-5; 7 bases agree with TRBD1. The sequence was obtained from a man aged 35 to 55 in good health and CMV-seronegative. The DNA of the CDR3 is TGCGCCAGCAGCCAAGGTGGTGACAGGGTTGATAGCAATCAGCTCCAGCATTTT. It yields the protein CASSQGGDRVDSNQLQHF.